This TCR beta chain comes out of a study of OX40 agonist ivuxolimab in advanced cancers. Study context: At doses from 0.01 to 10 mg/kg, patients were given intravenous ivuxolimab every 2 weeks. Overall study findings and caveats: CD4+ and CD8+ T cells in blood underwent clonal expansion by week 6 at 0.1 to 3.0 mg/kg. Compared with CD4+, CD8+ T cells on average had more expanded clones.

With regard to this clone: Its antigen is unidentified.

Individuals having autoimmune disease history or systemic immunosuppression were not enrolled. There are 18 residues in the CDR3. Losses at the gene ends were 5 bases for V and 2 bases for J; bases not matched to a gene: 14. Germline CDR1 and CDR2: SGHTA and FQGNSA. Libraries were prepared by immunoSEQ multiplex PCR; TCRdb keeps only in-frame clonotypes and omits some of them. This table has approximately 60,000 clones, around 81% appearing once. The clonotype was recovered from an adult with an advanced solid tumor such as melanoma, head and neck, liver or kidney cancer. The sequencing here drew on CD4+ or CD8+ T cells sorted from blood, taken in a trial of the OX40 agonist ivuxolimab. The rearrangement joins TRBV7-2 to TRBJ2-5; TRBD2 matches at 10 bases. The CDR3: CASSPPGTSATIQETQYF. CDR3 nucleotides: TGTGCCAGCAGCCCTCCCGGGACTAGCGCGACTATACAAGAGACCCAGTACTTC.